This TCR beta chain was captured in a study of cytomegalovirus exposure and HLA in healthy donors. General study points: The authors listed approximately 150 TCR beta chains as cytomegalovirus-associated.

Profiling relied on immunoSEQ multiplex PCR, and the TCRdb table lists in-frame clones only, not all of them. The profile shows 120,000 or so clones, 95% to 96% of them singletons. V lost 3 bases to trimming and J lost 0 bases, with 22 bases between them. The CDR3 loop spans 19 amino acids. CDR1 SGHDT and CDR2 YYEEEE come from the germline V gene. This clone was counted once. What it recognizes is unknown. The receptor comes from a young man in good health and CMV-seronegative. The genes are TRBV5-6 and TRBJ1-3; the D gene is possibly TRBD1 (6 bases). Sequenced input: PBMCs. The CDR3 coding sequence is TGTGCCAGCAGCTGGAGCGCTGACAGGAACTGGGGCTCTGGAAACACCATATATTTT. Translation gives CASSWSADRNWGSGNTIYF.